This TCR beta chain was documented in a study of cytomegalovirus exposure and HLA in healthy donors. PCR employed 60 Vbeta and 13 Jbeta primers. The table came from immunoSEQ multiplex PCR; TCRdb's copy has only in-frame clones and leaves some out. The profile shows about 190,000 clones, roughly 84% of them singletons. Study results and caveats: Cytomegalovirus association was listed for around 180 TCR beta chains. Within an earlier analysis, most TCR beta V segments proved productive either about 87% or about 30% of the time. Rarity marked most TCR sequences, yet some public TCRs occurred in many donors.

About this clone: Its antigen is as yet unknown.

This CDR3 is 15 amino acids long. Trimming removed 3 bases from V and 1 base from J, with 12 bases in between. Germline V gene lookup returns CDR1 SGHRS and CDR2 YFSETQ. The clonotype comes from a woman in her forties or fifties in good health and CMV-seropositive. Sequencing used PBMCs. The chain carries TRBV5-1 and TRBJ2-3, with a possible D match to TRBD1 (5 bases). The chain's CDR3 is CASSSHAQGTDTQYF. The DNA of the CDR3 is TGCGCCAGCAGCTCACATGCACAGGGCACAGATACGCAGTATTTT.